The present T cell receptor (beta chain) was sequenced within a study of neurological immune-mediated disorders. This clonotype was counted at least ten times. TCRdb passed the 5' RACE reads through MiXCR, listing each CDR3 protein once. The sample consists of just under 60,000 distinct CDR3 sequences, less than 2.5% of them appearing once. The CDR3 loop spans 13 amino acids. The germline gives CDR1 SNHLY, CDR2 FYNNEI. V lost 5 bases to trimming and J lost 7 bases; unmatched junction nucleotides: 6. The TCR comes from a man aged 45 to 65 with multiple sclerosis. The chain has TRBV2 and TRBJ1-2; 8 bases fit TRBD1. Material: PBMCs. In DNA form, the CDR3 reads TGTGCCAGCAGTATTGCAGGGGGCGGTGGCTACACCTTC. Amino acids: CASSIAGGGGYTF.